The T cell receptor beta chain under discussion was sequenced for a study of STAT3 mutations in large granular lymphocyte leukemia. General study points: In T-cell large granular lymphocyte leukemia, about half of patients showed multiple immunodominant subclonotypes.

Generated by immunoSEQ multiplex PCR, the TCRdb table keeps only in-frame clones and is missing some. This sample has about 42,000 clones, with roughly 81% found just once. The CDR3 is 16 residues long. Germline trimming cut 5 bases from V and 0 bases from J; bases unmatched to any gene: 8. Germline V lookup: CDR1 SEHNR, CDR2 FQNEAQ (reference sequence). Of note for this clone: Its antigen is not known.

Specimen: PBMCs. V is TRBV7-9 and J is TRBJ2-7, with 9 positions matching TRBD1. The receptor was isolated from a human donor with T large granular lymphocyte leukemia. Some clones in this sample may be carry-over from other donors' samples. As DNA, the CDR3 is TGTGCCAGCAGCCCGTCCGGGACAGGGAGCTCCTACGAGCAGTACTTC. Amino acids: CASSPSGTGSSYEQYF.